Described below is a single T cell receptor (beta chain) sequence and its context. CDR1 is MDHEN and CDR2 is SYDVKM in the germline V gene. Trimming left V 5 bases short and J 4 bases short, with 18 bases between. CDR3 size: 15 residues. The sample belongs to a study of blood T cell repertoires in COVID-19. Across the whole study: Nucleic acid was either cDNA or gDNA, and it came from T cells, B-cell-depleted T cells, or PBMCs.

The table came from immunoSEQ multiplex PCR; TCRdb's copy has only in-frame clones and leaves some out. The table includes roughly 300,000 clones, 90% to 95% detected once. The clonotype comes from a woman aged 30 to 39 with COVID-19, enrolled during active disease. V gene TRBV28 combines with J gene TRBJ2-7, with D maybe TRBD1 (7 bases). The sequencing sample was made of peripheral blood. In nucleotides, the CDR3 is TGTGCCAGCAGTGGACCACAGGGGAGGAGTTACGAGCAGTACTTC. It specifies CASSGPQGRSYEQYF.